Each of the 4 T cell receptor beta chains below was sequenced from the same sample in a study of blood T cell repertoires in COVID-19. Profiled with immunoSEQ multiplex PCR; TCRdb holds only in-frame clones, not every one. The sample consists of 100,000 or so clones, around 76% of them appearing once. Input material: peripheral blood. Receptor source: an older man with acute or convalescent COVID-19.

The chain recombines TRBV3-1 (or the pseudogene TRBV3-2) with TRBJ2-2; D gene ambiguous. The V end was cut by 7 bases, the J end by 4 bases, with 10 bases between. CDR1 LGHDT and CDR2 YNNKEL come from the germline V gene (reference sequence). The CDR3 contains 13 residues. The CDR3 loop reads CASTWAGTGELFF. The CDR3 coding sequence is TGTGCCAGCACTTGGGCAGGCACCGGGGAGCTGTTTTTT.

CDR3 amino acids: CASSISGVGYGYTF. The CDR3 nucleotides read TGTGCCAGTAGTATATCAGGGGTCGGCTATGGCTACACCTTC. The genes are TRBV19 and TRBJ1-2; the D gene is possibly TRBD1 (6 bases). Germline V gives CDR1 LNHDA, CDR2 SQIVND (reference sequence). The V end was cut by 2 bases, the J end by 4 bases, with 11 bases between. The CDR3 has 14 residues.

The rearrangement uses TRBV7-9 and TRBJ1-1; TRBD1 matches at 9 bases. Germline CDR1 and CDR2: SEHNR and FQNEAQ (reference sequence). The CDR3 extends over 14 amino acids. J was trimmed by 6 bases and V by 5 bases; bases with no gene match: 7. The CDR3 here is CASSGTGGKAEAFF. In DNA form, the CDR3 reads TGTGCCAGCAGCGGAACAGGGGGCAAGGCTGAAGCTTTCTTT.

A single count supports this clone. This sequence joins TRBV15 and TRBJ2-7; 9 bases are shared with TRBD2. The CDR3 has 16 residues. Germline V gene lookup returns CDR1 LNHNV and CDR2 YYDKDF (reference sequence). The trim removed 0 bases at V and 0 bases at J, leaving 3 bases unmatched. This chain's CDR3 is CATSREGSGSSYEQYF. The CDR3, as DNA: TGTGCCACCAGCAGAGAGGGTAGCGGGAGCTCCTACGAGCAGTACTTC.